Below are 5 T cell receptor beta chains sequenced from a single sample in a study of technical replicates of blood from several donors. Here immunoSEQ multiplex PCR was the method, and the copy in TCRdb shows in-frame clones only, minus some. The sample lists 15,000 to 20,000 clones, roughly 83% occurring once. Sequencing was performed on PBMCs. The source of these receptors is a human donor in good health.

The CDR3 sequence is CASSPGANVLTF. In nucleotides, the CDR3 is TGTGCCAGCAGTCCGGGGGCCAACGTCCTGACTTTC. V gene TRBV27 combines with J gene TRBJ2-6; unclear D gene. Germline V gene data show CDR1 as MNHEY and CDR2 as SMNVEV (reference sequence). CDR3 size: 12 residues. Trimming took off 5 bases at V and 4 bases at J, with 3 bases between the two ends.

The chain is built from TRBV10-3 and TRBJ1-2; 9 bases are shared with TRBD1. The CDR3 spans 13 residues. Losses at the gene ends were 8 bases for V and 8 bases for J; bases not matched to a gene: 9. Germline assignment: CDR1 ENHRY and CDR2 SYGVKD. The CDR3 DNA sequence: TGTGCCATCGGGACAGGGAGTCTCTACGGCTACACCTTC. This codes for CAIGTGSLYGYTF.

The chain links TRBV2 to TRBJ2-1, with D possibly TRBD2 on 5 matching bases. Germline V CDR1 and CDR2: SNHLY, FYNNEI. Trimming took off 7 bases at V and 9 bases at J, with 19 bases between the two ends. The CDR3 covers 14 residues. In DNA form, the CDR3 reads TGTGCCAGCACCCCTGTGCGGGCCCACAGTGAGCAGTTCTTC. This encodes CASTPVRAHSEQFF.

This chain links TRBV6-1 with TRBJ1-3, with D perhaps matching TRBD1 (5 bases). The CDR3 contains 12 residues. Trimming pared 7 bases from V and 4 bases from J, leaving 8 bases between. The germline V gene has CDR1 MNHNS and CDR2 SASEGT. The CDR3 DNA is TGTGCCAGCAAACAGGACGGAAACACCATATATTTT. Translating gives CASKQDGNTIYF.

V and J are TRBV5-6 and TRBJ1-4, with D possibly being TRBD1 (6 bases). CDR1 and CDR2 from the germline V gene are SGHDT and YYEEEE. V shed 2 bases and J shed 6 bases, with 14 bases lying between them. The CDR3 is 15 amino acids. The DNA of the CDR3 is TGTGCCAGCAGCTTACTTGGGGGCGAAGATGAAAAACTGTTTTTT. The encoded protein is CASSLLGGEDEKLFF.